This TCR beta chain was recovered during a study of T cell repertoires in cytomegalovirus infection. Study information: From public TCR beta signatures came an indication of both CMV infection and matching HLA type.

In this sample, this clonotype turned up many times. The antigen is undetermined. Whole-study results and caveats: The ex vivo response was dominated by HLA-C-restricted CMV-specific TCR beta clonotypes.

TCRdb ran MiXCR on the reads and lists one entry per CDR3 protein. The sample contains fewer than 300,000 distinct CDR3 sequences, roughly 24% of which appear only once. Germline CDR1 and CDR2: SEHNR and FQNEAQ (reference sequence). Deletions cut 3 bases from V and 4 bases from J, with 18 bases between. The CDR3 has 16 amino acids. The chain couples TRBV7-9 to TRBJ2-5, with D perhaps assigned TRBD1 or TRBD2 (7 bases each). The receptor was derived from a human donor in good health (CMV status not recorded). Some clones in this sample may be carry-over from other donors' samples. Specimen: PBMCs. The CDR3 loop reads CASSFGGGGPPETQYF. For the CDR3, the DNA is TGTGCCAGCAGCTTCGGGGGAGGGGGCCCCCCAGAGACCCAGTACTTC.